This T cell receptor (beta chain) was observed in a study of PD-1 blockade in classical Hodgkin lymphoma. This CDR3 spans 16 amino acids. V lost 5 bases, J lost 6 bases, and 14 bases stayed unmatched. CDR1 and CDR2 from the germline V gene are MDHEN and SYDVKM. The time point here: cycle 4 day 1 (C4D1), after less than 7 weeks of nivolumab. Patients all relapsed after autologous stem cell transplantation, and there was variation in brentuximab vedotin exposure. Sequencing was performed with immunoSEQ multiplex PCR; in TCRdb, only in-frame clones are kept and a portion is missing. The sample shows about 8,000 clones, around three quarters of them seen only once.

J is TRBJ2-7 and V is TRBV28; TRBD1 matches 9 bases. The material was peripheral blood mononuclear cells (PBMCs), obtained before the fourth cycle of nivolumab. The source is a human donor with classical Hodgkin lymphoma. DNA for the CDR3: TGTGCCAGCAGTCTTGAGCATCCGGGACAGGGTTTCGAGCAGTACTTC. Translating gives CASSLEHPGQGFEQYF.